The next 24 T cell receptor beta chains were all read from a single sample in a study of radiation and T cells in renal cell carcinoma. The time point here: blood 2 weeks post-SBRT. Noted treatment: 15 Gy SBRT to primary tumor, nephrectomy 4 weeks later. This table comes from immunoSEQ multiplex PCR, and its TCRdb copy is limited to in-frame clones, with some not included. The profile shows 150,000 to 160,000 clones, over 80% of them singletons. The sequences come from blood, collected from a patient whose treatment included radiotherapy and nephrectomy. The receptors were sampled from a woman in her fifties or sixties with renal cell carcinoma.

The rearrangement joins TRBV18 to TRBJ2-7; D uncertain. CDR1 and CDR2 from the germline V gene are KGHSH and LQKENI. V was pared by 2 bases and J by 5 bases, with 10 bases between. The CDR3 contains 13 residues. CDR3: CASSPTQANEQYF. The CDR3 DNA reads as TGTGCCAGCTCACCAACGCAGGCTAACGAGCAGTACTTC.

CDR3 region: CASSFTPRNTEAFF. The CDR3 DNA sequence: TGTGCCAGCAGCTTTACACCCCGCAACACTGAAGCTTTCTTT. The rearrangement links TRBV9 to TRBJ1-1; D gene ambiguous. The CDR3 extends over 14 amino acids. Germline values: CDR1 SGDLS, CDR2 YYNGEE. V lost 4 bases and J lost 2, with 12 bases in between.

This clone has more than one count but fewer than ten. The chain combines TRBV4-2 with TRBJ2-1, with TRBD1 matching over 8 bases. The germline CDR1 and CDR2 sequences are LGHNA and YNFKEQ. CDR3 size: 13 residues. V lost 1 base and J lost 7; bases outside the gene matches: 0. This CDR3 reads CASSQGTGNEQFF. For the CDR3, the DNA is TGTGCCAGCAGCCAAGGGACAGGGAATGAGCAGTTCTTC.

This chain links TRBV10-3 with TRBJ2-7; 7 positions agree with TRBD2. CDR3 length: 13 amino acids. Germline loops: CDR1 ENHRY, CDR2 SYGVKD. Trimming cost V 7 bases and J 5 bases; bases outside gene matches: 8. CDR3 amino acids: CAIKIGAGDEQYF. The CDR3 nucleotides read TGTGCCATCAAAATCGGCGCGGGAGACGAGCAGTACTTC.

The V and J genes are TRBV6-5 and TRBJ2-1; 12 bases match TRBD2. The CDR3 consists of 15 residues. V trimming: 6 bases; J trimming: 7 bases; junction bases outside the gene matches: 7. Looked up from germline, CDR1 is MNHEY and CDR2 is SVGAGI. The CDR3 DNA sequence: TGTGCCAGCAGACTAGCGGGGGGCCCTGATAATGAGCAGTTCTTC. It is translated as CASRLAGGPDNEQFF.

The rearrangement uses TRBV6-5 and TRBJ2-2; D is unresolved. The CDR3 is made up of 15 amino acids. V was cut by 2 bases and J by 1 base, with 8 bases left in between. CDR1 MNHEY and CDR2 SVGAGI come from the germline V gene. The CDR3 sequence: CASSYRRQNTGELFF. DNA of the CDR3: TGTGCCAGCAGTTACCGTCGGCAGAACACCGGGGAGCTGTTTTTT.

The chain is built from TRBV5-8 and TRBJ1-1; the D is unclear. Trimming took 4 bases from V and 0 from J, leaving 10 bases between them. This CDR3 is built from 14 residues. Germline loops: CDR1 SGHTS, CDR2 YDEGEE. CDR3 nucleotide sequence: TGTGCCAGCAGCCCTCGTGTCTTGAACACTGAAGCTTTCTTT. It specifies CASSPRVLNTEAFF.

In its sample, this clone was seen a few times. The chain employs TRBV7-8 and TRBJ1-5; 8 positions agree with TRBD1. Germline loops: CDR1 SGHVS, CDR2 FQNEAQ. CDR3 length: 15 amino acids. The V gene end was trimmed by 5 bases and the J gene end by 1 base; junction bases not matched to a gene: 4. CDR3 coding DNA: TGTGCCAGCAGCCGGACAGGGACGAGCAATCAGCCCCAGCATTTT. Translation gives CASSRTGTSNQPQHF.

V usage is TRBV18 and J usage is TRBJ1-6; 7 bases map to TRBD1. The J segment lost 8 bases and the V segment lost 5 bases, leaving 15 bases of the junction unmatched. The CDR3 is 17 residues long. Germline CDR1 and CDR2: KGHSH and LQKENI. Written as DNA, the CDR3 is TGTGCCAGCTCATCAACAATTGGACAGGATCTTGATTCACCCCTCCACTTT. Amino acid sequence: CASSSTIGQDLDSPLHF. Filled out from reference TRBV18 and TRBJ1-6, the complete variable domain reads NAGVMQNPRHLVRRRGQEARLRCSPMKGHSHVYWYRQLPEEGLKFMVYLQKENIIDESGMPKERFSAEFPKEGPSILRIQQVVRGDSAAYFCASSSTIGQDLDSPLHFGNGTRLTVT.

This clone came up once. The CDR3 loop is CASSYSSQTSGYTF. In DNA form, the CDR3 reads TGTGCCAGCAGTTACTCGAGTCAGACGAGTGGCTACACCTTC. V and J are TRBV6-6 and TRBJ1-2; D unresolved. Germline assignment: CDR1 MNHNY and CDR2 SVGAGI (reference sequence). The CDR3 extends over 14 amino acids. Deletions cut 0 bases from V and 7 bases from J, with 12 bases between.

The chain combines TRBV29-1 with TRBJ1-1, with D possibly being TRBD1 (6 bases). V dropped 0 bases and J dropped 0 bases, with 8 bases sitting between them. CDR1 is SQVTM and CDR2 is ANQGSEA in the germline V gene. This CDR3 comprises 14 residues. In DNA form, the CDR3 reads TGCAGCGTTGAAGAGGCAGGGGTGAACACTGAAGCTTTCTTT. Translation: CSVEEAGVNTEAFF.

V usage is TRBV27 and J usage is TRBJ2-7; D not certain. Germline values: CDR1 MNHEY, CDR2 SMNVEV (reference sequence). This CDR3 has 14 amino acids. The V end was cut by 5 bases, the J end by 6 bases, with 17 bases between. DNA for the CDR3: TGTGCCAGCAGTCCCCGGGCCTTGAACGCCGAGCAGTACTTC. It translates to CASSPRALNAEQYF.

This chain connects TRBV7-9 to TRBJ1-1; 8 positions agree with TRBD1. V was clipped by 5 bases and J by 4 bases; unmatched bases: 3. Germline V gene sequence: CDR1 SEHNR, CDR2 FQNEAQ (reference sequence). The CDR3 covers 13 residues. The CDR3 sequence: CASSPTGGTEAFF. DNA of the CDR3: TGTGCCAGCAGCCCAACAGGGGGCACTGAAGCTTTCTTT.

There are a few counts of this clone. Within the sample, other DNA sequences also encode this same CDR3. This chain links TRBV5-1 with TRBJ2-5, with D maybe TRBD1 (6 bases). The CDR3 consists of 14 residues. Germline CDR1 is SGHRS and CDR2 is YFSETQ. V gave up 3 bases and J gave up 4 bases, with 13 bases separating them. The CDR3 region has the DNA TGCGCCAGCAGCTATGGTCAGGGGAGAGAGACCCAGTACTTC. As protein: CASSYGQGRETQYF.

This rearrangement joins TRBV7-2 to TRBJ2-3; 12 bases match TRBD2. The CDR3 contains 17 residues. Germline CDR1 SGHTA, CDR2 FQGNSA. V shed 4 bases and J 2 bases; nucleotides not matched to a gene: 7. DNA of the CDR3: TGTGCCAGCAGCTCACCGGGACTAGCGGGTGCCACAGATACGCAGTATTTT. Encoded protein: CASSSPGLAGATDTQYF.

This rearrangement joins TRBV6-6 to TRBJ1-1; D may be TRBD1 (6 bases). Trimming left V 2 bases short and J 6 bases short, with 16 bases between. Germline V gene data show CDR1 as MNHNY and CDR2 as SVGAGI (reference sequence). CDR3 size: 15 residues. CDR3 protein: CASSYPLQGVAEAFF. DNA for the CDR3: TGTGCCAGCAGTTACCCGCTACAGGGTGTCGCTGAAGCTTTCTTT.

The gene calls are TRBV7-6 and TRBJ2-1; 13 nucleotides line up with TRBD2. The germline CDR1 and CDR2 sequences are SGHVS and FNYEAQ. J lost 7 bases, V lost 5 bases, and 11 bases had no gene match. The CDR3 covers 17 residues. In nucleotides, the CDR3 is TGTGCCAGCAGCAAGGGACTAGCGGGACCAATCAGGAATGAGCAGTTCTTC. Its protein product is CASSKGLAGPIRNEQFF.

The chain recombines TRBV7-2 with TRBJ2-5; 9 nucleotides match TRBD2. In germline, CDR1 is SGHTA, CDR2 FQGNSA. This CDR3 comprises 14 residues. V trimming: 2 bases; J trimming: 2 bases; junction bases outside the gene matches: 0. This CDR3 is CASSLLAGQETQYF. The CDR3 DNA reads TGTGCCAGCAGCTTACTAGCGGGGCAAGAGACCCAGTACTTC.

The J gene is TRBJ2-3, the V gene TRBV9; D assignment may be TRBD1 or TRBD2 (5 bases each). Deletions cut 3 bases from V and 0 bases from J, with 11 bases between. Looked up from germline, CDR1 is SGDLS and CDR2 is YYNGEE. This CDR3 contains 15 residues. The chain's CDR3 is CASSETWGSTDTQYF. DNA for the CDR3: TGTGCCAGCAGCGAGACCTGGGGGAGCACAGATACGCAGTATTTT.

The chain recombines TRBV7-3 with TRBJ1-1; D is undetermined. CDR1 SGHTA and CDR2 FQGTGA come from the germline V gene. The ends were cut back, 1 base at V and 3 bases at J, with 9 bases in the middle. The CDR3 length is 14 residues. The CDR3 DNA reads as TGTGCCAGCAGCTTAAAGGGTGGTTACACTGAAGCTTTCTTT. Protein sequence: CASSLKGGYTEAFF.

The chain employs TRBV10-3 and TRBJ2-3; 7 positions match TRBD2. V lost 8 bases to trimming and J lost 1 base; unmatched junction nucleotides: 9. This CDR3 is 15 amino acids long. CDR1 ENHRY and CDR2 SYGVKD come from the germline V gene. DNA for the CDR3: TGTGCCATCGGAGACGGGGGGAGGGGCACAGATACGCAGTATTTT. Protein product: CAIGDGGRGTDTQYF.

Only a few counts were recorded for this clone. The chain is built from TRBV7-9 and TRBJ2-7, with a possible D match to TRBD1 (5 bases). The CDR3 extends over 15 amino acids. Trimming removed 0 bases at V and 0 bases at J, with 9 bases between. The germline V gene encodes CDR1 SEHNR and CDR2 FQNEAQ (reference sequence). The CDR3 nucleotides read TGTGCCAGCAGCTTAGCAGGGGCCAACTCCTACGAGCAGTACTTC. Residues: CASSLAGANSYEQYF.

V is TRBV7-9 and J is TRBJ2-5; TRBD1 aligns across 7 bases. V was clipped by 5 bases and J by 4 bases; unmatched bases: 4. The CDR3 runs 13 residues. The germline CDR1 and CDR2 sequences are SEHNR and FQNEAQ (reference sequence). DNA of the CDR3: TGTGCCAGCAGCCACAGGGGCGGAGAGACCCAGTACTTC. This codes for CASSHRGGETQYF.

The rearrangement links TRBV7-2 to TRBJ2-7; D gene ambiguous. The germline V gene has CDR1 SGHTA and CDR2 FQGNSA. V was cut by 5 bases and J by 2 bases, with 13 bases left in between. This CDR3 comprises 14 residues. CDR3 protein: CASSQQTGTYEQYF. CDR3 DNA: TGTGCCAGCAGCCAACAGACTGGAACCTACGAGCAGTACTTC. The full variable domain, completed using reference TRBV7-2 and TRBJ2-7, is GAGVSQSPSNKVTEKGKDVELRCDPISGHTALYWYRQSLGQGLEFLIYFQGNSAPDKSGLPSDRFSAERTGGSVSTLTIQRTQQEDSAVYLCASSQQTGTYEQYFGPGTRLTVT.